This TCR beta chain was sequenced during a study of cytomegalovirus exposure and HLA in healthy donors. General study points: It was taken for granted in presence/absence analyses that sequencing depth across donors was roughly uniform.

Trimming pared 0 bases from V and 8 bases from J, leaving 11 bases between. The CDR3 contains 14 residues. In germline, CDR1 is SGHRS, CDR2 YFSETQ. Points on this clone: What it binds is unknown.

PCR primers comprised 60 Vbeta and 13 Jbeta primers. The assay was immunoSEQ multiplex PCR, and TCRdb's table has in-frame clones only and misses some. The sample has more than 95,000 clones, 74% seen once; the top ten hold approximately 10%. This TCR was sampled from a woman in her forties or fifties in good health and CMV-seropositive. Sequencing was carried out using PBMCs. J is TRBJ1-4 and V is TRBV5-1; D unclear. CDR3 loop: CASSLVGGLEKLFF. For the CDR3, the DNA is TGCGCCAGCAGCTTGGTGGGAGGGTTGGAAAAACTGTTTTTT.